Shown below are 24 T cell receptor beta chains from a single sample sequenced in a study of CD8+ T cells in alopecia areata. RNA was isolated and reverse transcribed to cDNA, the sequencing template. Profiling relied on immunoSEQ multiplex PCR, and the TCRdb table lists in-frame clones only, not all of them. The sample holds approximately 150,000 clones, 55% to 75% seen once. Treatment specified: oral pan-JAK inhibitor, 5-10 mg twice daily. The sequencing here drew on CD4+ T cells sorted from blood, taken at week 24, from a patient treated with tofacitinib. The receptors were gathered from a human donor with alopecia areata.

DNA for the CDR3: TGCGCCAGCAGCCACGGACAGGGTGGGCAAGAGACCCAGTACTTC. This encodes CASSHGQGGQETQYF. The chain carries TRBV5-1 and TRBJ2-5; 8 nucleotides match TRBD1. The CDR3 length is 15 residues. Trimming took 4 bases from V and 2 from J; bases not matched to a gene: 7. CDR1 and CDR2 (germline): SGHRS, YFSETQ.

This clone has just a few counts. The genes are TRBV11-2 and TRBJ1-1; D is undetermined. The CDR3 extends over 12 amino acids. Germline CDR1 reads SGHAT; CDR2 reads FQNNGV. V lost 5 bases, J lost 4 bases, and 8 bases lay in between. The DNA for the CDR3 is TGTGCCAGCAGCAAGGACGGCACTGAAGCTTTCTTT. Translation gives CASSKDGTEAFF.

The table lists this clone with a few counts. The chain employs TRBV2 and TRBJ2-1; D ambiguous. The CDR3 length is 13 residues. Germline lookup yields CDR1 SNHLY and CDR2 FYNNEI. V was shortened by 8 bases and J by 4 bases, with 12 bases between the two germline ends. The CDR3 nucleotides are TGTGCCAGCGGGGTGTTTCGGTACAATGAGCAGTTCTTC. It translates to CASGVFRYNEQFF.

V usage is TRBV7-2 and J usage is TRBJ2-3, with D maybe TRBD1 (6 bases). Germline values: CDR1 SGHTA, CDR2 FQGNSA. Between the trimmed V and J ends, which lost 3 bases and 14 bases, there was a span of 18 bases. CDR3 length: 13 amino acids. For the CDR3, the DNA is TGTGCCAGCAGCTTTTTTCCCCGGGACACCGGGTATTTT. It yields the protein CASSFFPRDTGYF.

This clone was recorded at least ten times. The chain recombines TRBV29-1 with TRBJ1-4; 7 bases line up with TRBD1. This CDR3 contains 14 residues. CDR1 and CDR2 from the germline V gene are SQVTM and ANQGSEA. Trimming took 3 bases from V and 8 from J; bases not matched to a gene: 9. CDR3 in DNA: TGCAGCGTTGATCCAAGACAGGGAGGCGAAAAACTGTTTTTT. Translation gives CSVDPRQGGEKLFF.

The rearrangement uses TRBV29-1 and TRBJ1-2; no firm D call. The CDR3 has 11 residues. Trimming took 7 bases from V and 6 from J, leaving 12 bases between them. Germline V lookup: CDR1 SQVTM, CDR2 ANQGSEA. The CDR3 region has the DNA TGCAGCGCTGAGCGTAGGAATGGCTACACCTTC. Translation gives CSAERRNGYTF. Variable domain in full (rest from reference TRBV29-1 and TRBJ1-2): SAVISQKPSRDICQRGTSLTIQCQVDSQVTMMFWYRQQPGQSLTLIATANQGSEATYESGFVIDKFPISRPNLTFSTLTVSNMSPEDSSIYLCSAERRNGYTFGSGTRLTVV.

The CDR3 reads CAWSVGGTSSTDTQYF. CDR3 nucleotides: TGTGCCTGGAGTGTTGGCGGGACTTCTAGCACAGATACGCAGTATTTT. This rearrangement joins TRBV30 to TRBJ2-3; D is possibly TRBD2 (6 bases). Germline V gene data show CDR1 as GTSNPN and CDR2 as SVGIG (reference sequence). The ends were cut back, 0 bases at V and 0 bases at J, with 13 bases in the middle. The CDR3 totals 16 residues.

The chain is built from TRBV5-6 and TRBJ2-5; a possible D gene is TRBD2 (6 bases). The germline V gene has CDR1 SGHDT and CDR2 YYEEEE. The ends were cut back, 3 bases at V and 5 bases at J, with 14 bases in the middle. CDR3 length: 14 amino acids. CDR3 sequence reads: CASSSARGWETQYF. CDR3 in DNA: TGTGCCAGCAGCTCGGCCCGGGGGTGGGAGACCCAGTACTTC.

There are a few counts of this clone. The rearrangement joins TRBV18 to TRBJ2-1, with TRBD1 matching 9 bases. The CDR3 is made up of 15 amino acids. CDR1 and CDR2 from the germline V gene are KGHSH and LQKENI. V dropped 3 bases and J dropped 7; count of bases not matched to a gene: 7. CDR3 bases: TGTGCCAGCTCACCGAACACGGGACAGGGTAATGAGCAGTTCTTC. Translating it yields CASSPNTGQGNEQFF.

The CDR3 protein is CVAGENTGELFF. Written as DNA, the CDR3 is TGCGTAGCGGGCGAGAACACCGGGGAGCTGTTTTTT. The chain links TRBV29-1 to TRBJ2-2; 7 positions agree with TRBD2. Germline V CDR1 and CDR2: SQVTM, ANQGSEA. This CDR3 has 12 residues.

The chain links TRBV29-1 to TRBJ2-1; tentatively, D is TRBD1 (5 bases). Per germline, CDR1 SQVTM and CDR2 ANQGSEA. The CDR3 runs to 13 residues. V was cut by 6 bases and J by 8 bases, with 17 bases left in between. The CDR3 region has the DNA TGCAGCGTGGTCTCAAGGTTGGGGCATGAGCAGTTCTTC. This sequence encodes CSVVSRLGHEQFF.

The chain combines TRBV6-1 with TRBJ1-1; D is unresolved. CDR3 size: 15 residues. V shed 3 bases and J shed 1 base, with 12 bases lying between them. Germline assignment: CDR1 MNHNS and CDR2 SASEGT. CDR3 protein: CASSDWFSPNTEAFF. The CDR3 DNA reads TGTGCCAGCAGTGATTGGTTCAGCCCGAACACTGAAGCTTTCTTT.

This chain connects TRBV29-1 to TRBJ2-5; D might be TRBD1 (6 bases). The ends were cut back, 6 bases at V and 1 base at J, with 12 bases in the middle. This CDR3 spans 13 amino acids. CDR1 SQVTM and CDR2 ANQGSEA come from the germline V gene. CDR3 sequence: CSVQSRGQETQYF. In nucleotides, the CDR3 is TGCAGCGTGCAGAGCAGGGGCCAAGAGACCCAGTACTTC.

The CDR3 protein is CASSFGRILSGANVLTF. The CDR3 DNA reads TGTGCCAGCAGCTTTGGCAGAATACTCTCTGGGGCCAACGTCCTGACTTTC. The rearrangement uses TRBV7-8 and TRBJ2-6, with no clear D. Germline V gives CDR1 SGHVS, CDR2 FQNEAQ. The CDR3 totals 17 residues. V was pared by 3 bases and J by 0 bases, with 12 bases between.

This clone was recorded a few times. V gene TRBV4-2 combines with J gene TRBJ2-5; 10 nucleotides agree with TRBD2. Looked up from germline, CDR1 is LGHNA and CDR2 is YNFKEQ. The J segment lost 5 bases and the V segment lost 0 bases, leaving 3 bases of the junction unmatched. The CDR3 runs 15 residues. CDR3 sequence (DNA): TGTGCCAGCAGCCAAGAGCAAGCGGGGGGGGAGACCCAGTACTTC. This sequence encodes CASSQEQAGGETQYF.

In DNA, the CDR3 is TGTGCCAGCAGTTCCTGGGCAGGGAGGTACGAGCAGTACTTC. It translates to CASSSWAGRYEQYF. The chain employs TRBV27 and TRBJ2-5, with D tentatively TRBD2 (6 bases). The DNA end lines up better with TRBJ2-7; the J call may be wrong. The germline V gene encodes CDR1 MNHEY and CDR2 SMNVEV (reference sequence). The CDR3 runs to 14 residues.

In this sample, this clone turned up a few times. This chain links TRBV11-3 with TRBJ2-2; D is undetermined. The CDR3 totals 13 residues. Per germline, CDR1 SGHNT and CDR2 YENEEA. V lost 7 bases and J 4 bases, leaving 10 bases between the germline ends. CDR3 DNA sequence: TGTGCCAGCACCATAATCAGCACCGGGGAGCTGTTTTTT. Its protein is CASTIISTGELFF.

The chain combines TRBV30 with TRBJ2-3; 10 bases match TRBD1. V lost 1 base to trimming and J lost 0 bases; unmatched junction nucleotides: 4. The V gene's germline CDR1 is GTSNPN and CDR2 SVGIG (reference sequence). The CDR3 is 16 amino acids. The CDR3 is CAWSAGQGLSTDTQYF. In DNA form, the CDR3 reads TGTGCCTGGAGTGCGGGACAGGGGCTGAGCACAGATACGCAGTATTTT. Supplemented by reference TRBV30 and TRBJ2-3, the full variable domain reads SQTIHQWPATLVQPVGSPLSLECTVEGTSNPNLYWYRQAAGRGLQLLFYSVGIGQISSEVPQNLSASRPQDRQFILSSKKLLLSDSGFYLCAWSAGQGLSTDTQYFGPGTRLTVL.

The chain is built from TRBV9 and TRBJ2-1; TRBD2 agrees at 9 bases. Germline values: CDR1 SGDLS, CDR2 YYNGEE. Germline trimming cut 0 bases from V and 7 bases from J; bases unmatched to any gene: 8. CDR3 length: 16 amino acids. The CDR3 region has the DNA TGTGCCAGCAGCGTAGGAGGGCGGGGGGGCGTGAATGAGCAGTTCTTC. Its translation: CASSVGGRGGVNEQFF.

On this clone itself: Within the sample, other DNA sequences also encode this same CDR3. This chain links TRBV5-1 with TRBJ2-3; 14 bases match TRBD2. Germline V gene data show CDR1 as SGHRS and CDR2 as YFSETQ. J was trimmed by 3 bases and V by 4 bases; bases with no gene match: 7. The CDR3 consists of 17 residues. The CDR3 loop reads CASSPRTSGGRTDTQYF. In nucleotides, the CDR3 is TGCGCCAGCAGCCCTAGGACTAGCGGGGGGAGAACAGATACGCAGTATTTT.

V gene TRBV5-1 combines with J gene TRBJ1-2; D gene uncertain. The CDR3 has 13 amino acids. Germline CDR1 is SGHRS and CDR2 is YFSETQ. Trimming removed 1 base from V and 4 bases from J, with 8 bases in between. The chain's CDR3 is CASSLQEPYGYTF. DNA of the CDR3: TGCGCCAGCAGCTTGCAGGAACCCTATGGCTACACCTTC. Using reference TRBV5-1 and TRBJ1-2 for the parts outside the CDR3, the full variable domain is KAGVTQTPRYLIKTRGQQVTLSCSPISGHRSVSWYQQTPGQGLQFLFEYFSETQRNKGNFPGRFSGRQFSNSRSEMNVSTLELGDSALYLCASSLQEPYGYTFGSGTRLTVV.

This clone was counted a few times. The V and J genes are TRBV28 and TRBJ1-5; 7 nucleotides align to TRBD1. Germline values: CDR1 MDHEN, CDR2 SYDVKM. Trimming took 6 bases from V and 2 from J; bases not matched to a gene: 7. The CDR3 consists of 15 residues. The CDR3 is CASRPTGTGNQPQHF. DNA for the CDR3: TGTGCCAGCAGACCGACAGGGACAGGCAATCAGCCCCAGCATTTT.

The chain joins TRBV6-5 to TRBJ2-7, with TRBD1 matching 8 bases. This CDR3 region has 15 residues. Germline V gives CDR1 MNHEY, CDR2 SVGAGI. J lost 2 bases, V lost 0 bases, and 3 bases had no gene match. The CDR3 DNA sequence: TGTGCCAGCAGTTACTCGATCAGGGGGCCCTACGAGCAGTACTTC. This gives the protein CASSYSIRGPYEQYF.

The rearrangement links TRBV5-6 to TRBJ1-4; no clear D gene. CDR3 length: 16 amino acids. V dropped 3 bases and J dropped 0 bases, with 12 bases sitting between them. Germline V gene data show CDR1 as SGHDT and CDR2 as YYEEEE. The DNA of the CDR3 is TGTGCCAGCAGCTCTCGACCGATATCAACTAATGAAAAACTGTTTTTT. Residues: CASSSRPISTNEKLFF.